The entry below describes one T cell receptor beta chain. Antigen unknown. Clones were sequenced by immunoSEQ multiplex PCR, and TCRdb holds only the in-frame ones, with some missing. Here the sample spans a few hundred thousand clones, about 94% being singletons. CDR1 is SGDLS and CDR2 is YYNGEE in the germline V gene. Germline trimming cut 0 bases from V and 9 bases from J; bases unmatched to any gene: 7. The length of the CDR3 is 15 residues. This sample is part of a study of brain T cells in children with intractable seizures. General study points: Viral specificity was inferred only from CDR3 similarity; HCMV serostatus was unknown.

The time point here: blood from clinic visit 5 months post-surgery; TSC patient then seizure free. Only cases whose brain tissue showed the highest T cell transcript signatures were sequenced. Before surgery, patients took at least one anti-epileptic drug. This sequence joins TRBV9 and TRBJ2-1; TRBD2 agrees at 9 bases. The sequence derives from a boy under three years old with tuberous sclerosis and intractable seizures. The sample was peripheral blood, taken more than 4 months after surgery. CDR3 protein: CASSVAGLAVGEQFF. The CDR3 region has the DNA TGTGCCAGCAGCGTAGCGGGACTAGCAGTGGGTGAGCAGTTCTTC.